The present T cell receptor (beta chain) was sequenced within a study of T cells after yellow fever vaccination. General study findings and limits: Subsequent booster samples again held most clones from primary vaccination (roughly 95% CD4, just under 90% CD8).

Concerning this clonotype itself: No antigen is known for it.

Researchers made TCR cDNA using 5'RACE template switching, and this step added a universal primer site and UMIs. TCRdb re-called the 5' RACE reads with MiXCR, one entry per CDR3 protein. The sample has 450,000 to 600,000 distinct CDR3 sequences, about a sixth seen once. V lost 3 bases to trimming and J lost 2 bases, with 18 bases between them. This CDR3 has 17 amino acids. Looked up from germline, CDR1 is MGHRA and CDR2 is YSYEKL. The clonotype originates from a man younger than 35 who received the YFV17D yellow fever vaccine. The chain carries TRBV4-1 and TRBJ2-3; D possibly corresponds to TRBD1 (6 bases). The sample consisted of PBMCs, taken 4 to 6 days after the first yellow fever vaccination. CDR3 coding DNA: TGCGCCAGCAGCCAGGCGGTCGTAAGGGGGTTCACAGATACGCAGTATTTT. It is translated as CASSQAVVRGFTDTQYF.